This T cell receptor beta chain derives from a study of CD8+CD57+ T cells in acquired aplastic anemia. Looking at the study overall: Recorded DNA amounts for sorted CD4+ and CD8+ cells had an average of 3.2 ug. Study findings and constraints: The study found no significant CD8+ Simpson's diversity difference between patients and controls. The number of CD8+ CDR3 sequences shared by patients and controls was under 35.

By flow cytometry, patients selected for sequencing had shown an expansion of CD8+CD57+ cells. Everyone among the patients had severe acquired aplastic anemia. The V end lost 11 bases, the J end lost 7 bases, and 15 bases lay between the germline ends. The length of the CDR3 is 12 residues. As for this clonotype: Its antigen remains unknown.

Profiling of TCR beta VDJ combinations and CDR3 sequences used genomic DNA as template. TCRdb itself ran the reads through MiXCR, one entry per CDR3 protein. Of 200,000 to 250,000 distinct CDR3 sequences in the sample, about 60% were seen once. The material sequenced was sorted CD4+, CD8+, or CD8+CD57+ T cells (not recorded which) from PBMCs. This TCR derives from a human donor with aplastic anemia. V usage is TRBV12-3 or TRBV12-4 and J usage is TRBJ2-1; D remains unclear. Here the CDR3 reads CAGICGQNEQFF. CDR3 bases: TGTGCCGGCATATGCGGCCAGAATGAGCAGTTCTTC.